Shown below are 14 T cell receptor beta chains from a single sample sequenced in a study of shared clonotypes between healthy human individuals. The assay was immunoSEQ multiplex PCR, and TCRdb's table has in-frame clones only and misses some. The sample lists 1 million to 1.3 million clones, around 78% occurring once. The sequencing input was memory CD4+ T cells from PBMCs. As to subset: CD45RA-negative fraction. These receptors were taken from a man aged 18 to 29 in good health. Some clones in this sample may be carry-over from other donors' samples.

The chain employs TRBV5-6 and TRBJ2-6, with D possibly matching TRBD2 (5 bases). V lost 4 bases and J 0 bases, leaving 14 bases between the germline ends. CDR3 size: 17 residues. The V gene's germline CDR1 is SGHDT and CDR2 YYEEEE. The CDR3 is CASSPPGILSGANVLTF. The CDR3 nucleotides read TGTGCCAGCAGCCCCCCCGGGATCCTCTCTGGGGCCAACGTCCTGACTTTC.

As regards this clone: The same CDR3 arises from other DNA sequences in this sample as well. The chain links TRBV7-9 to TRBJ2-1, with D perhaps TRBD1 or TRBD2 (6 bases each). The CDR3 runs to 13 residues. Trimming pared 3 bases from V and 7 bases from J, leaving 10 bases between. Germline CDR1 SEHNR, CDR2 FQNEAQ (reference sequence). The CDR3 nucleotides are TGTGCCAGCAGCTTGTTAGGGGGGAATGAGCAGTTCTTC. This translates into CASSLLGGNEQFF.

The chain joins TRBV7-8 to TRBJ2-7; perhaps D is TRBD1 or TRBD2 (5 bases each). V was clipped by 0 bases and J by 3 bases, with 12 bases between them. The germline CDR1 and CDR2 sequences are SGHVS and FQNEAQ. The CDR3 runs to 15 residues. CDR3 region: CASSLAGPLVYEQYF. The CDR3 DNA is TGTGCCAGCAGCTTAGCGGGACCGCTCGTCTACGAGCAGTACTTC.

The rearrangement links TRBV21-1 to TRBJ2-7. TRBV21-1 is given as a pseudogene. The CDR3 consists of 13 residues. This CDR3 is CASSRPRHHEQYF. Written as DNA, the CDR3 is TGTGCCAGCAGCCGCCCTCGGCACCACGAGCAGTACTTC.

V and J are TRBV13 and TRBJ2-2; TRBD1 might be the D (5 bases). The CDR3 is 19 residues long. CDR1 is PRHDT, CDR2 FYEKMQ, per germline (reference sequence). The ends were cut back, 1 base at V and 2 bases at J, with 20 bases in the middle. The CDR3 here is CASSLEGLGHEKNTGELFF. In DNA, the CDR3 is TGTGCCAGCAGCTTAGAAGGCCTCGGACACGAAAAAAACACCGGGGAGCTGTTTTTT. Filled out from reference TRBV13 and TRBJ2-2, the complete variable domain reads AAGVIQSPRHLIKEKRETATLKCYPIPRHDTVYWYQQGPGQDPQFLISFYEKMQSDKGSIPDRFSAQQFSDYHSELNMSSLELGDSALYFCASSLEGLGHEKNTGELFFGEGSRLTVL.

V usage is TRBV5-3 and J usage is TRBJ2-3; D is unclear. TRBV5-3 is annotated as an ORF whose role is uncertain. CDR3 length: 15 residues. Deletions cut 3 bases from V and 0 bases from J, with 11 bases between. This chain's CDR3 is CARSCRGGSTDTQYF. The DNA of the CDR3 is TGTGCCAGAAGCTGCCGTGGCGGTAGCACAGATACGCAGTATTTT.

V and J are TRBV2 and TRBJ1-1, with a weak D call TRBD1 (5 bases). Germline loops: CDR1 SNHLY, CDR2 FYNNEI. CDR3 length: 14 amino acids. The V end was cut by 2 bases, the J end by 5 bases, with 12 bases between. CDR3 loop: CASSELRGDTEAFF. The CDR3 nucleotides read TGTGCCAGCAGTGAATTGCGAGGGGATACTGAAGCTTTCTTT.

The rearrangement uses TRBV6-4 and TRBJ1-1, with TRBD1 identical over 8 bases. Germline trimming cut 5 bases from V and 0 bases from J; bases unmatched to any gene: 8. Germline V gene sequence: CDR1 MRHNA, CDR2 SNTAGT. The CDR3 length is 16 residues. CDR3 amino acids: CASSPGTGVMNTEAFF. CDR3 nucleotide sequence: TGTGCCAGCAGTCCCGGGACAGGCGTCATGAACACTGAAGCTTTCTTT.

The chain employs TRBV21-1 and TRBJ2-3. TRBV21-1 constitutes a pseudogene. The CDR3 is 13 residues long. The CDR3 DNA follows: TGTGCCAGCAGCAAAGTGTTCCCAGATACGCAGTATTTT. This translates into CASSKVFPDTQYF.

This clone has just one count. This same CDR3 is encoded by further DNA sequences in the sample. V and J are TRBV28 and TRBJ2-7, with 9 bases fitting TRBD1. Germline-derived CDR1 and CDR2 are MDHEN and SYDVKM. The CDR3 runs to 15 residues. V lost 2 bases and J lost 4; bases outside the gene matches: 6. The CDR3 coding sequence is TGTGCCAGCAGTTTAGCGGGACAGGGTTCTTACGAGCAGTACTTC. Encoded protein: CASSLAGQGSYEQYF.

The rearrangement links TRBV28 to TRBJ1-1; no reliable D call. The CDR3 is made up of 12 amino acids. The V end was cut by 7 bases, the J end by 4 bases, with 10 bases between. Germline V gene lookup returns CDR1 MDHEN and CDR2 SYDVKM. The CDR3 nucleotides read TGTGCCAGCACCCTACCACCCACTGAAGCTTTCTTT. Protein: CASTLPPTEAFF.

This clone has only a few counts. V and J are TRBV7-8 and TRBJ1-1; D uncertain. V lost 6 bases and J lost 11, with 16 bases in between. This CDR3 region has 12 residues. Germline V CDR1 and CDR2: SGHVS, FQNEAQ. The CDR3 DNA follows: TGTGCCAGCAGGCTTAGGACGGGAGGTGCTTTCTTT. Protein: CASRLRTGGAFF.

J is TRBJ2-3 and V is TRBV6-5; D unresolved. The V end was cut by 2 bases, the J end by 6 bases, with 12 bases between. Germline V gene lookup returns CDR1 MNHEY and CDR2 SVGAGI. The CDR3 extends over 14 amino acids. In DNA form, the CDR3 reads TGTGCCAGCAGTTACAGGCCGAATTCGGATACGCAGTATTTT. It is translated as CASSYRPNSDTQYF.

Turning to this clone: A far bigger clonotype differs at one base, so this is likely a read error. The CDR3 nucleotides are TGTGTCTGGAGTGTAGGAGGCCGCTCCTACGAGCAGTACTTC. Translating it yields CVWSVGGRSYEQYF. The chain recombines TRBV30 with TRBJ2-7; weak D call: TRBD2 (5 bases). Germline V lookup: CDR1 GTSNPN, CDR2 SVGIG (reference sequence). The CDR3 is made up of 14 amino acids. Filled out from reference TRBV30 and TRBJ2-7, the complete variable domain reads SQTIHQWPATLVQPVGSPLSLECTVEGTSNPNLYWYRQAAGRGLQLLFYSVGIGQISSEVPQNLSASRPQDRQFILSSKKLLLSDSGFYLCVWSVGGRSYEQYFGPGTRLTVT.